This TCR beta chain was sequenced during a study of response to subunit inactivated influenza vaccine. Study conclusions and caveats: Authors proposed each seasonal influenza vaccination draws in few new T cells.

Per germline, CDR1 SGHTA and CDR2 FQGNSA. This CDR3 spans 14 amino acids. Trimming cost V 1 base and J 7 bases, with 14 bases left between them. TCRdb processed the RT-PCR reads anew with MiXCR; each CDR3 protein has one entry. This table holds about 520,000 distinct CDR3 sequences, approximately 24% found once. As for this clonotype: The antigen is not known.

The V call is TRBV7-2, the J call TRBJ2-7, with D perhaps matching TRBD2 (6 bases). The source of this sequence is a man aged 45 to 65 who received an inactivated influenza vaccine. The sequenced sample was CD4+ T cells sorted from PBMCs, obtained approximately 5 days after vaccination. As DNA, the CDR3 is TGTGCCAGCAGCTTAGATTGGGGCGCGGGGGAGCAGTACTTC. It yields the protein CASSLDWGAGEQYF.